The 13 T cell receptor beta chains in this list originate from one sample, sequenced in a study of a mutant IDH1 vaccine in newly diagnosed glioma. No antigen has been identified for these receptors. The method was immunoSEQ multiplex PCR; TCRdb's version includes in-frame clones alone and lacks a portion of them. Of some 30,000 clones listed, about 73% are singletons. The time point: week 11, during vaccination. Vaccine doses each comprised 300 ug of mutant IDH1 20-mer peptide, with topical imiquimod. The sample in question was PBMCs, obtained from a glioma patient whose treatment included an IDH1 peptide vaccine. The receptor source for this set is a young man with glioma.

Here the CDR3 DNA reads TGTGCCTGGAGTGTAGTGGAGCGGCGAAGAGATACGCAGTATTTT. Amino acids: CAWSVVERRRDTQYF. The J gene is TRBJ2-3, the V gene TRBV30, with a possible D match to TRBD2 (5 bases). Germline V gene data show CDR1 as GTSNPN and CDR2 as SVGIG (reference sequence). The CDR3 is 15 amino acids. V dropped 0 bases and J dropped 5 bases, with 15 bases sitting between them.

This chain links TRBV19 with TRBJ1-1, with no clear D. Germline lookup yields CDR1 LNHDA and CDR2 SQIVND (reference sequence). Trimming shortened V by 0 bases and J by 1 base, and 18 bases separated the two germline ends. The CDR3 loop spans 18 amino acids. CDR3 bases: TGTGCCAGTAGTATAGATCATTTCGGCATATACGGGAACACTGAAGCTTTCTTT. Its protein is CASSIDHFGIYGNTEAFF.

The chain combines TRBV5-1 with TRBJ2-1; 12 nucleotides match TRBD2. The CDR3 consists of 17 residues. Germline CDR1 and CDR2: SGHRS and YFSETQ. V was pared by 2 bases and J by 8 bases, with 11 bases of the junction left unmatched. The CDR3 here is CASSFTGLAGSGDEQFF. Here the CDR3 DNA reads TGCGCCAGCAGCTTCACAGGACTAGCGGGATCTGGAGATGAGCAGTTCTTC.

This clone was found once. The CDR3 DNA reads TGTGCCAGCAGCCCTTCCCTGTCTAATGAAAAACTGTTTTTT. Translating gives CASSPSLSNEKLFF. The V gene is TRBV7-9, the J gene TRBJ1-4; D not resolved. The CDR3 spans 14 residues. Germline V gene lookup returns CDR1 SEHNR and CDR2 FQNEAQ (reference sequence). The V end was cut by 5 bases, the J end by 3 bases, with 10 bases between.

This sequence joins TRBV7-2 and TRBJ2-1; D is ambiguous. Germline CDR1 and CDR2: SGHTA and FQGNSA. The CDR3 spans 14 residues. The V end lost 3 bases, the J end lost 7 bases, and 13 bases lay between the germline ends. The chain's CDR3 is CASSFQTAVNEQFF. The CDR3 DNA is TGTGCCAGCAGCTTTCAGACGGCGGTTAATGAGCAGTTCTTC.

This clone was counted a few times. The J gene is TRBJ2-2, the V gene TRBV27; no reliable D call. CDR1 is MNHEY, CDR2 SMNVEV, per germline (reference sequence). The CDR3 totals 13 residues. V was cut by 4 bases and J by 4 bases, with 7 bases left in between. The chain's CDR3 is CASSSQGTGELFF. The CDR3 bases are TGTGCCAGCAGTTCCCAAGGCACCGGGGAGCTGTTTTTT.

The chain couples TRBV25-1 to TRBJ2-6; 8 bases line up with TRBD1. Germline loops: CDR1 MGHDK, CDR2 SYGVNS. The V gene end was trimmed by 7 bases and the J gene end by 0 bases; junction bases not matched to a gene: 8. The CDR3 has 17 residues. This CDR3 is CASTRDRYSSGANVLTF. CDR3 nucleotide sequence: TGTGCCAGCACGAGGGACAGGTACAGCTCTGGGGCCAACGTCCTGACTTTC.

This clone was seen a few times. CDR3 DNA: TGTGCCAGCAGCCAAGATAGAATGACAGGAGGCTATGGCTACACCTTC. This translates into CASSQDRMTGGYGYTF. The chain joins TRBV14 to TRBJ1-2, with a possible D match to TRBD1 (6 bases). This CDR3 contains 16 residues. CDR1 and CDR2 from the germline V gene are SGHDN and FVKESK. With 0 bases removed from V and 4 bases from J, the gap between germline ends came to 15 bases.

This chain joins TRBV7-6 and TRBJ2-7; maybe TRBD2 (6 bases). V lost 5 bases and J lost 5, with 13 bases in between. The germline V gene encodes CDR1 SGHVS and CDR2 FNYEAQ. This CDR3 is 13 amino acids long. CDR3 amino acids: CASSRVWGDEQYF. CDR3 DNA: TGTGCCAGCAGCCGAGTGTGGGGGGACGAGCAGTACTTC.

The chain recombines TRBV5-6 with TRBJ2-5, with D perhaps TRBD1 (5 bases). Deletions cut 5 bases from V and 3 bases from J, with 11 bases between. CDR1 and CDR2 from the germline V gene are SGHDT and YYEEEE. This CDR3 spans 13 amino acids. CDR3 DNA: TGTGCCAGCAGTCAAGGGGTTAAAGAGACCCAGTACTTC. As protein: CASSQGVKETQYF.

DNA of the CDR3: TGTGCCAGCTCACCCGGCCCAACGGTTTACACCATATATTTT. Protein: CASSPGPTVYTIYF. The chain is built from TRBV18 and TRBJ1-3; D is ambiguous. The CDR3 length is 14 residues. V gave up 3 bases and J gave up 8 bases, with 14 bases separating them. The germline V gene encodes CDR1 KGHSH and CDR2 LQKENI.

The chain's CDR3 is CASSDRGNTEAFF. Written as DNA, the CDR3 is TGTGCCAGCAGTGATCGGGGGAACACTGAAGCTTTCTTT. The genes are TRBV6-1 and TRBJ1-1; D gene ambiguous. Trimming took off 3 bases at V and 1 base at J, with 6 bases between the two ends. This CDR3 comprises 13 residues. Germline V lookup: CDR1 MNHNS, CDR2 SASEGT.

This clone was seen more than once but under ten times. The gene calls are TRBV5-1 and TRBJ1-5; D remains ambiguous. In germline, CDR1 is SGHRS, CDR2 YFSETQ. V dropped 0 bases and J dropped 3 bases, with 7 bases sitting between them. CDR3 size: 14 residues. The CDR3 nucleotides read TGCGCCAGCAGCTTGGACGGGGACAATCAGCCCCAGCATTTT. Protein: CASSLDGDNQPQHF.